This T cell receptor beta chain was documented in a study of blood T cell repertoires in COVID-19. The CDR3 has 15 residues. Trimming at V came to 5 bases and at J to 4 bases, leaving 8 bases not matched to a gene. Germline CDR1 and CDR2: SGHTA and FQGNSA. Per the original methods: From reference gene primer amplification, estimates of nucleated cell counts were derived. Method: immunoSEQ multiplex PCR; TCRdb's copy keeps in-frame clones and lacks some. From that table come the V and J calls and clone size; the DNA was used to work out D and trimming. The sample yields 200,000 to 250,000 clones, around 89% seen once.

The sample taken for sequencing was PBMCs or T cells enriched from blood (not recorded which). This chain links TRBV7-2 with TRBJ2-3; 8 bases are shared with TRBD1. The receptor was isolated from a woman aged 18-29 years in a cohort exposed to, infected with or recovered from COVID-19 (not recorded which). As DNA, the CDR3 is TGTGCCAGCAGCCGGGACAGGCGGGGACCAGATACGCAGTATTTT. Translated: CASSRDRRGPDTQYF. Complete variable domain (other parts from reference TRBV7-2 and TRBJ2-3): GAGVSQSPSNKVTEKGKDVELRCDPISGHTALYWYRQSLGQGLEFLIYFQGNSAPDKSGLPSDRFSAERTGGSVSTLTIQRTQQEDSAVYLCASSRDRRGPDTQYFGPGTRLTVL.